This T cell receptor (beta chain) was documented in a study of shared clonotypes between healthy human individuals. Overall study: Researchers drew samples from two women and three men aged 18 to 49. CD4 naive cells filled three plates per donor, CD4 memory three, CD8 naive two and CD8 memory one.

Losses at the gene ends were 5 bases for V and 4 bases for J; bases not matched to a gene: 10. The V gene's germline CDR1 is SGHVS and CDR2 FNYEAQ. This CDR3 is built from 15 residues. Sequencing used immunoSEQ multiplex PCR; TCRdb keeps in-frame clones, though not all of them. This table holds about 1 million clones, around 76% found once. HIV-negative, healthy adults without recent acute infections or vaccinations were the donors. Researchers partitioned CD4+ cells into CD45RA+ naive and CD45RA-negative memory subsets. The V and J genes are TRBV7-6 and TRBJ1-1; TRBD1 matches 7 bases. Sequenced sample: memory CD4+ T cells sorted from blood. Subset indicated: CD45RA-negative fraction. This receptor was taken from a man between 18 and 35 years old in good health. CDR3 loop: CASSATTGFVTEAFF. In DNA form, the CDR3 reads TGTGCCAGCAGCGCAACGACAGGGTTTGTCACTGAAGCTTTCTTT.